This TCR beta chain stems from a study of blood T cell repertoires in COVID-19. In the authors' methods: Quantification of nucleated cells was approximated via reference gene primer amplification. Assay: immunoSEQ multiplex PCR; the TCRdb copy retains only in-frame clones and omits some. That table furnishes V, J and clone size, whereas the DNA furnished D and trimming. The data show a few hundred thousand clones, approximately 81% seen once. Germline-derived CDR1 and CDR2 are MNHNY and SVGAGI (reference sequence). J was trimmed by 0 bases and V by 6 bases; bases with no gene match: 13. The CDR3 length is 17 residues.

Sample: peripheral blood. The clonotype was recovered from a woman between 18 and 29 years old with acute or convalescent COVID-19. The chain carries TRBV6-6 and TRBJ2-5, with TRBD2 identical over 7 bases. This chain's CDR3 is CASSRRRTSSDQETQYF. CDR3 bases: TGTGCCAGCAGCCGACGCCGGACTAGTTCGGACCAAGAGACCCAGTACTTC.